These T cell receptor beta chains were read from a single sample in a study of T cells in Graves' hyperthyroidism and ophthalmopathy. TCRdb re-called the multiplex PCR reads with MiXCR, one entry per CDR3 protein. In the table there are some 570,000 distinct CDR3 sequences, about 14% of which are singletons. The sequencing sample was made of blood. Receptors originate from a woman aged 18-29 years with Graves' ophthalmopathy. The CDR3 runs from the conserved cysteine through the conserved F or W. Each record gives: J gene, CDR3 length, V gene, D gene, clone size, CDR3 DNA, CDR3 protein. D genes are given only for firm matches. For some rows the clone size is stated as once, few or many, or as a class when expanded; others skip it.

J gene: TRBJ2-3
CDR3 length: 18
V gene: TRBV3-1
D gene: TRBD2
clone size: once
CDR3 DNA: TGTGCCAGCAGCCAAGACCCGGGACTAGCGGGAATCAGGAGCGCGCAGTATTTT
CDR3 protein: CASSQDPGLAGIRSAQYF

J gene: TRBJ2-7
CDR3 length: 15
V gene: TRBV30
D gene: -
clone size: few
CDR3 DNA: TGTGCCTGGGGTGGAGGACGGCGAATTACCTACGAGCAGTACTTC
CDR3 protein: CAWGGGRRITYEQYF

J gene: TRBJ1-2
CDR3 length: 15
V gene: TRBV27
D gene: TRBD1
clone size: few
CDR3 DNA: TGTGCCAGCAGTTTACTCGGACAGGGGGTCAGGGGCTACACCTTC
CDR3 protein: CASSLLGQGVRGYTF

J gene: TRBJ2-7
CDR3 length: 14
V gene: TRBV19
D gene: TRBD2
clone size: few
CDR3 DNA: TGTGCCAGTAGTATGAGCGGGAGCTTCTACGAGCAGTACTTC
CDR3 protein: CASSMSGSFYEQYF

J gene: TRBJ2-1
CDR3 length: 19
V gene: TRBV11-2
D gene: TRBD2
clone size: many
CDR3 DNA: TGTGCCAGCAGCGGGGTGGCTAGCGGGAGGAAGGGCTCCTACAATGAGCAGTTCTTC
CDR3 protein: CASSGVASGRKGSYNEQFF

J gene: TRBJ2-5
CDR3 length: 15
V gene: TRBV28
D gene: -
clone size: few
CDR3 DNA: TGTGCCAGCAGTCCCTACCTCCAGGGGTTCGGGACCCAGTACTTC
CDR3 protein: CASSPYLQGFGTQYF

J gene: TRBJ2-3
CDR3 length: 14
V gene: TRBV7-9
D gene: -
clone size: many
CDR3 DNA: TGTGCCAGCAGCCCGGGATTCAGCACAGATACGCAGTATTTT
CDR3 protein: CASSPGFSTDTQYF

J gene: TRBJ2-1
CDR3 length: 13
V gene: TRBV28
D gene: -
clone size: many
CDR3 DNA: TGTGCCAGCAGTTTTCCAGGGTTCAGTGAGCAGTTCTTC
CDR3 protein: CASSFPGFSEQFF

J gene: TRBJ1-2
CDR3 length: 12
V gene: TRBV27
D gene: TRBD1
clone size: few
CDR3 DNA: TGTGCCAGCAGTCCACAGGGGATTGGCTACACCTTC
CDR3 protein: CASSPQGIGYTF

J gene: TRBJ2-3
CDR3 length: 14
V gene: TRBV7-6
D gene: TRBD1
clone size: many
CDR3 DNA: TGTGCCAGCAGCCGGGACAGTGGCACAGATACGCAGTATTTT
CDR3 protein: CASSRDSGTDTQYF

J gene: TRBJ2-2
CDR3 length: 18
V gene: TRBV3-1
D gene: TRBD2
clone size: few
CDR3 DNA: TGTGCCAGCAGCCAAGAAGCCCCGGGACTAGGAGGTACCGGGGAGCTGTTTTTT
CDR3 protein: CASSQEAPGLGGTGELFF

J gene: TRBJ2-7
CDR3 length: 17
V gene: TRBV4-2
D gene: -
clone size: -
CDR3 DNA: TGTGCCAGCAGCCAAGATATTGGGGGATCCCCCTCCTACGAGCAGTACTTC
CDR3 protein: CASSQDIGGSPSYEQYF

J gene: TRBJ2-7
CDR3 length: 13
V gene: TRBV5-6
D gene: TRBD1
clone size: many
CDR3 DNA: TGTGCCAGCAGCTCCCAGGGGGCGAGCGAGCAGTACTTC
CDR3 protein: CASSSQGASEQYF

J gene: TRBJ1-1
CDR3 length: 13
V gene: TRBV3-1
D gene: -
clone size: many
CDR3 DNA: TGTGCCAGCAGCCGTAAGTCGGACACTGAAGCTTTCTTT
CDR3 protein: CASSRKSDTEAFF

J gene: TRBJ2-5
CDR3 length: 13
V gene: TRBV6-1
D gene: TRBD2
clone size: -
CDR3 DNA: TGTGCCAGCAGCGGGACTAGCAGGAAGACCCAGTACTTC
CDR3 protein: CASSGTSRKTQYF

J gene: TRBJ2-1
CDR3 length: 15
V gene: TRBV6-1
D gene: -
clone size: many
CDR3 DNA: TGTGCCAGCGGGAGTATTCTGGGTTCCTACAATGAGCAGTTCTTC
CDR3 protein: CASGSILGSYNEQFF

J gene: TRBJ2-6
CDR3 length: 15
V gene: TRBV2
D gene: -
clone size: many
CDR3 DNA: TGTGCCAGCAGTGAAGGCGCAGTAGGGGCCAACGTCCTGACTTTC
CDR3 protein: CASSEGAVGANVLTF

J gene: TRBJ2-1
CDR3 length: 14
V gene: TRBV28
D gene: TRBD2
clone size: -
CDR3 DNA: TGTGCCAGCAGCCAAGCGGGACCTCCACGCGAGCAGTTCTTC
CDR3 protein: CASSQAGPPREQFF

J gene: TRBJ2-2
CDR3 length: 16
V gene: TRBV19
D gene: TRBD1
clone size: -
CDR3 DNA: TGTGCCAGTAGTTGGGGGACAGGGGGCAAGCCCGGGGAGCTGTTTTTT
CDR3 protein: CASSWGTGGKPGELFF

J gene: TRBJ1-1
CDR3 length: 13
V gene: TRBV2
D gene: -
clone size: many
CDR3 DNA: TGTGCCAGCAGCGGACAGAGAAACACTGAAGCTTTCTTT
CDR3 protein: CASSGQRNTEAFF

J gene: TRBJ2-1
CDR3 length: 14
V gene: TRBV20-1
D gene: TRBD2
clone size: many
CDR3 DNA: TGCAGTGCTAAGACTAGCGTGGTGAACAATGAGCAGTTCTTC
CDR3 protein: CSAKTSVVNNEQFF

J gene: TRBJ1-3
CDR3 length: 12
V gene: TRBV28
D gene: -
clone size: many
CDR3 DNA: TGTGCCAGCAGCCGCCCCGGAAACACCATATATTTT
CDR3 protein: CASSRPGNTIYF

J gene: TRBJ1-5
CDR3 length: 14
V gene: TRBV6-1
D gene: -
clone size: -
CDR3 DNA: TGTGCCAGCATTCCGACCCATAGCAATCAGCCCCAGCATTTT
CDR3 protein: CASIPTHSNQPQHF

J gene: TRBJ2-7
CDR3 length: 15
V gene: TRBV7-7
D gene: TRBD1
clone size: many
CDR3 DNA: TGTGCTAGCAGCTCTGGACAGGGCTCACTTTACGAGCAGTACTTC
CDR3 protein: CASSSGQGSLYEQYF

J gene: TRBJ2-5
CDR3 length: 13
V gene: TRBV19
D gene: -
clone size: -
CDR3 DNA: TGTGCCAGTAGTATCCCAGGGTGGGAGACCCAGTACTTC
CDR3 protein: CASSIPGWETQYF

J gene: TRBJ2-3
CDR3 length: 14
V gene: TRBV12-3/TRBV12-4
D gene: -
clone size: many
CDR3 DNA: TGTGCCAGCAGTTTTTCAGGGACGACAGATACGCAGTATTTT
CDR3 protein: CASSFSGTTDTQYF

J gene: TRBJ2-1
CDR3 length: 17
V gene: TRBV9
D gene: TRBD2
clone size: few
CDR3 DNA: TGTGCCAGCAGCGTTTTCGACTCGACTAGCGGGAGTGATGAGCAGTTCTTC
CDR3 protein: CASSVFDSTSGSDEQFF

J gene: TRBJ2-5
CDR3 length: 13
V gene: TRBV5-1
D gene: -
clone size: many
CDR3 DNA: TGCGCCAGCAGCTTCGGGCAGGGCGGGACCCAGTACTTC
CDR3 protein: CASSFGQGGTQYF

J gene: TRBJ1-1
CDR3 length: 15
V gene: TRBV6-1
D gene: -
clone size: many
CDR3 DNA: TGTGCCAGCAGACCAGGGACACGGGGGAACACTGAAGCTTTCTTT
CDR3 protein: CASRPGTRGNTEAFF

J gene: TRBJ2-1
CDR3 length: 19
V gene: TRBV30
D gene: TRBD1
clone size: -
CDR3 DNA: TGTGCCTGGAGTAGTGTAGTTATAGGGGGCACAATGGTCATCAATGAGCAGTTCTTC
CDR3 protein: CAWSSVVIGGTMVINEQFF

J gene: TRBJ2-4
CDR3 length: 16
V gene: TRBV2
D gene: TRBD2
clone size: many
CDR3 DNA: TGTGCCAGCAGGGGGGGACTAGCGGGAACCAAAAACATTCAGTACTTC
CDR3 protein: CASRGGLAGTKNIQYF

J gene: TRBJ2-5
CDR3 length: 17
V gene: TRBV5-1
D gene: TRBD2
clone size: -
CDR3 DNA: TGCGCCAGCAACGGCCGCGGACTAGCGGGGGTGGTAGAGACCCAGTACTTC
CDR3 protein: CASNGRGLAGVVETQYF

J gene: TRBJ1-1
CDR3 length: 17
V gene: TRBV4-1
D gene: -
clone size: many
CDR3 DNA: TGCGCCAGCAGCCAAGAGTCGGGGGCGAGGTTGAACACTGAAGCTTTCTTT
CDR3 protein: CASSQESGARLNTEAFF

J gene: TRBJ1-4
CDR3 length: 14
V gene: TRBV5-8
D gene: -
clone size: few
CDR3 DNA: TGTGCCAGCAGCGGCCGGGCCGCTGGGGAAAAACTGTTTTTT
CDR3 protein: CASSGRAAGEKLFF

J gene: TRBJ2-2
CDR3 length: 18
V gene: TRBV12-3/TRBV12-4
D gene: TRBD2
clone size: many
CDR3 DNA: TGTGCCAGCAGGGGGGGACTAGCGGACTCGATAGGGACCGGGGAGCTGTTTTTT
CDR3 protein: CASRGGLADSIGTGELFF

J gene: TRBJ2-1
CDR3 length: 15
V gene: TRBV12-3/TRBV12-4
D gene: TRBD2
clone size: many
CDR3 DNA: TGTGCCAGCAGTTTTCGGGGGGAGTCCTACAATGAGCAGTTCTTC
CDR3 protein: CASSFRGESYNEQFF

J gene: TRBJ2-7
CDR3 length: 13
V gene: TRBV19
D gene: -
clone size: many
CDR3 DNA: TGTGCCAGTAGTATGGGCCCTCGGGACGAGCAGTACTTC
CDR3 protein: CASSMGPRDEQYF

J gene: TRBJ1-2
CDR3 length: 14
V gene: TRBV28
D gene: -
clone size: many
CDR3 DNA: TGTGCCAGCAGACCACGACGGGGAGACTATGGCTACACCTTC
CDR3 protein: CASRPRRGDYGYTF

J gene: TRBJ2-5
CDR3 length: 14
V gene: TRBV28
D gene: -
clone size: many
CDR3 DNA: TGTGCCAGCAGTTCCGGCGCTGGCTCAAAGACCCAGTACTTC
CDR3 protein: CASSSGAGSKTQYF

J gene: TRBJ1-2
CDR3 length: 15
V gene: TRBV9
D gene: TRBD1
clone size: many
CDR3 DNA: TGTGCCAGCAGCGAGGGGGGGACAGCTAACTATGGCTACACCTTC
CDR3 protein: CASSEGGTANYGYTF

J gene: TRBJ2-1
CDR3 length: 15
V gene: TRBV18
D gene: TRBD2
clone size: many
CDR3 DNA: TGTGCCAGCTCACCCACTAGCGGGAGAGGACATGAGCAGTTCTTC
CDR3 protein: CASSPTSGRGHEQFF

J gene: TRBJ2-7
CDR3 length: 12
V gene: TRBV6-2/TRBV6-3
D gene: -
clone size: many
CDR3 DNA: TGTGCCAGCAGCGGGGCGGCGGGCGAGCAGTACTTC
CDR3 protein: CASSGAAGEQYF

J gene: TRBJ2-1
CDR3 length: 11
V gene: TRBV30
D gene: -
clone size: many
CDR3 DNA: TGTGCCTGGAGCGGTTACAATGAGCAGTTCTTC
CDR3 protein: CAWSGYNEQFF

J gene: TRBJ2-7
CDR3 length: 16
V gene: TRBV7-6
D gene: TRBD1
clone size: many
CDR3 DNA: TGTGCCAGCAGCTTAGCGGCGGGACAGGCCTCCTACGAGCAGTACTTC
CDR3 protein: CASSLAAGQASYEQYF

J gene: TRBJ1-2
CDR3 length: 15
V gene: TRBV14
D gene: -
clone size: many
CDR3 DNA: TGTGCCAGCAGCCAAGTTGGGGCCCGGGGCGACGGCTACACCTTC
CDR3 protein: CASSQVGARGDGYTF

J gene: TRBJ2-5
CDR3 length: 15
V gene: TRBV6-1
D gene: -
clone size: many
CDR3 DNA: TGTGCCAGCGGGTTGAAGAGGGGTATTCAAGAGACCCAGTACTTC
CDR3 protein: CASGLKRGIQETQYF

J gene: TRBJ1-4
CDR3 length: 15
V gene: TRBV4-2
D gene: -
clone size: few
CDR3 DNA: TGTGCCAGCAGCCAAGGGGTCGGGGGCGATGAAAAACTGTTTTTT
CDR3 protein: CASSQGVGGDEKLFF

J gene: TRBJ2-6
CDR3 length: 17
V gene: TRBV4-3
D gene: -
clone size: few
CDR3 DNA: TGCGCCAGCAGCCAAGAGGCTGCGTACTCTGGGGCCAACGTCCTGACTTTC
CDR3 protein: CASSQEAAYSGANVLTF

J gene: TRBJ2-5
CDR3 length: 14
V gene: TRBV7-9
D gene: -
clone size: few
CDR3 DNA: TGTGCCGTTCCGGGCCTAACCATACAAGAGACCCAGTACTTC
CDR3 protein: CAVPGLTIQETQYF

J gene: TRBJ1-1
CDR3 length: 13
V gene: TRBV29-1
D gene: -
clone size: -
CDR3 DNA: TGCAGCGTTGAGGGAAGGGGGAACACTGAAGCTTTCTTT
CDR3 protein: CSVEGRGNTEAFF

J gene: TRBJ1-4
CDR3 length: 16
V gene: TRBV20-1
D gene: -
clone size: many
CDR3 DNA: TGCAGTGCTAGAGGGGGGGGGCTATCAACTAATGAAAAACTGTTTTTT
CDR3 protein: CSARGGGLSTNEKLFF

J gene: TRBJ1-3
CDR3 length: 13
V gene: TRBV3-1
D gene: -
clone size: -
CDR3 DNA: TGTGCCAGCATCCAGGGAGGTGGAAACACCATATATTTT
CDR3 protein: CASIQGGGNTIYF

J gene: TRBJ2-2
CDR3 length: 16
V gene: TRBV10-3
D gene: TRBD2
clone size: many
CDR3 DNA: TGTGCCATCAGTGGGACTAGCGATCCGAACACCGGGGAGCTGTTTTTT
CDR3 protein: CAISGTSDPNTGELFF

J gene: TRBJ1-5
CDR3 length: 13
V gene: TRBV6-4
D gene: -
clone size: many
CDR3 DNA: TGTGCCAGCAGTGATCAGGTAAATCAGCCCCAGCATTTT
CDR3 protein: CASSDQVNQPQHF

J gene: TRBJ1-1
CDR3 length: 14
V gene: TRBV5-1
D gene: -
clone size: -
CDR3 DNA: TGCGCCAGCAGCCCCACGCCAGGGTACACTGAAGCTTTCTTT
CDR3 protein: CASSPTPGYTEAFF